This T cell receptor beta chain was identified in a study of vaccination effects on CD4 cells after COVID-19. TCRdb keeps only in-frame clones here, not all; method: immunoSEQ multiplex PCR. In the table there are roughly 35,000 clones, about three fifths of which are singletons. Pools of viral peptides were used by the ViraFEST assay to expand antigen-specific CD4+ T cells ahead of sequencing. CD4+ T cells were isolated after around 9 days of culture. Vaccine recipients had no previous SARS-CoV-2 infection; their nucleocapsid antibodies were negative. Germline V gene data show CDR1 as SNHLY and CDR2 as FYNNEI. This CDR3 comprises 14 residues. Trimming took 5 bases from V and 7 from J; bases not matched to a gene: 8. As regards this clone: Its antigen is not known.

This clonotype originated in a human donor who received a COVID-19 vaccine. V and J are TRBV2 and TRBJ1-5; TRBD1 agrees at 7 bases. Sequences were derived from CD4+ T cells from PBMCs cultured with HCoV-OC43 spike peptides, sampled before COVID-19 vaccination. Subset in this sample: HCoV-OC43 spike overlapping peptide pool stimulation. CDR3 DNA: TGTGCCAGCAGTACAGAGGGGGCTGGACAGCCCCAGCATTTT. Encoded protein: CASSTEGAGQPQHF.